Reported below is one T cell receptor (beta chain). The antigen this receptor binds is unknown. No per-base quality is available; no much larger clone lies one base away. CDR1 MNHEY and CDR2 SMNVEV are derived from the germline V gene (reference sequence). After removal of 5 bases from V and 7 bases from J, the junction retains 4 bases not matched to a gene. The cysteine opens and the phenylalanine closes a CDR3 of 13 amino acids. Only CDR3 DNA is held: 39 bases, read in frame from base 1. This entry comes from a study of cytomegalovirus exposure and HLA in healthy donors (dated by TCRdb to 2017 to 2019). As for the study more broadly: In an earlier analysis of 550 to 750 of the donors, roughly 300 Gb of sequence data and some 100 million unique TCR beta sequences from 180 million or so T cells were reported. An early release that covered some 630 HLA-typed donors contained approximately 300 gigabases of sequencing data and 80 million or so unique TCR sequences. Of the 300 to 400 genotyped donors, around 81% fell in the genetic ancestry cluster associated with self-reported Caucasian donors. The aim of the study was to test whether cataloging public T cell receptors could identify signatures of past pathogen exposure. The study used immunosequencing to profile the T cell repertoires of 600 to 850 subjects and linked those repertoires to cytomegalovirus serostatus. Besides the first cohort of approximately 670 subjects, a separate validation cohort made up of roughly 120 different subjects was used. To predict cytomegalovirus infection status, the study combined high-throughput TCR immunosequencing, statistical association of individual TCRs with disease status, and machine learning. In a later analysis, previously published TCR beta repertoires from about 640 donors were re-analyzed and high-resolution HLA genotyping was added so that TCR occurrence patterns could be studied. The later analysis used no new phenotypic data to find candidate immune exposures, relying instead on TCR beta sequences and their occurrence across donors. An earlier analysis of about 620 of the donors applied high-throughput TCR beta sequencing to assess whether each TCR beta V gene segment acted as functional or pseudogenic. Donor age, sex, ethnicity and CMV serostatus were compiled together with the repertoire data. A later genetic analysis used genome-wide SNP genotypes for about three fifths of the 666 donors, treating that subset as a discovery cohort. All discovery cohort repertoires had been generated on a single sequencing platform. Both class I and class II loci were covered by HLA typing, at four-digit resolution. Typing coverage varied by locus: about 620-640 donors for A, B, C, DRB1 and DQB1; under 550 for DQA1; about 590 for DPA1; fewer than 480 for DPB1. About five DR-DQ haplotypes were handled as single units for association and clustering, since linkage in the cohort was strong. Among several hundred genotyped donors of the cohort, an average of roughly 230,000 unique TCR beta nucleotide sequences was sequenced per donor, of which about 20% were non-productive. General study outcomes and caveats: A further reported finding was that TCR beta sequences accurately predicted the HLA-A and HLA-B alleles for most subjects in the first cohort. A later analysis associated 16,951 TCR beta sequences with specific HLA alleles at a false discovery rate of 0.05. A later analysis found that HLA-associated TCR beta chains were more clonally expanded and had lower generation probabilities than equally common non-associated chains. Because counts were too low, seventeen rarely observed V segments, including chromosome 9 orphons, were left out of the earlier analysis of several hundred of the donors. The 87-base-pair reads could not distinguish some IMGT-functional V segments, including TRBV6-2 and TRBV6-3, so those segments were excluded. CMV serostatus was the only immune exposure information available for the cohort. V-gene and J-gene trimming of TCR beta chains was associated with a missense DCLRE1C variant in a later genetic analysis, and the association was replicated in an independent cohort. According to the authors, the approach could potentially be generalized to other disease states and immunological phenotypes. In a later analysis, TCR association rates were found to vary across HLA loci, with the most associated TCRs seen for DRB1 alleles and the fewest for HLA-C alleles. Compared with the approximately 670-donor mean, donors in an Asian-associated ancestry cluster had fewer N-insertions in productive TCRs, according to a later genetic analysis. In an earlier analysis of approximately 600 of the donors, most TCR beta V segments were observed in productive rearrangements about 87% or about 30% of the time, broadly matching IMGT annotations. Several of the top co-occurrence clusters appeared to be linked to parvovirus B19, influenza, CMV and Epstein-Barr virus, according to a later analysis. In the study, 150 to 200 TCR beta chains were listed as associated with cytomegalovirus. In vitro tests confirmed that a few of the cytomegalovirus-associated TCR beta chains recognize cytomegalovirus antigens. The sequencing pipeline was judged likely to have produced a cluster of highly shared sequence variants as a technical artifact. In a later analysis, most CMV-associated TCR beta chains were found to appear HLA-restricted, with HLA associations seemingly driven largely by CMV exposure. Most TCR sequences were seen in very few donors, while some public TCRs were found in many individuals. Only TCR beta chains were sequenced in this cohort, and the absence of alpha or paired-chain data limited detectable features. Because HLA typing was unavailable for some donors at each locus, only the typed subset was used in association tests. When HLA alleles, especially DR and DQ, strongly co-occurred, attributing TCR associations to individual alleles was difficult. Presence/absence analyses assumed roughly uniform sequencing depth across donors, an assumption that may not hold. Cytomegalovirus status was reported to be diagnosed by the classifier with high specificity and sensitivity in both the original and validation cohorts. Correlated functional status among segregating V segments might be attributable to linkage disequilibrium, but an unknown experimental factor could not be ruled out.

Libraries were constructed by the immunoSEQ multiplex PCR assay. A mixture of 60 forward primers for TCR Vbeta segments and 13 reverse primers for TCR Jbeta segments was used in the multiplex PCR. A multiplex PCR assay on genomic DNA amplified the CDR3 region of rearranged TCR beta genes. The Illumina HiSeq System was used to sequence the amplified TCR beta libraries as 87-base-pair reads. Processing in the source paper ran as follows. A later analysis tallied around 87 million unique TCR beta chains across the 666 repertoires, and about 10 million of those chains were shared by two or more donors. Raw reads were error-corrected and collapsed into unique sequences with a nearest-neighbor algorithm that merged closely related sequences to remove PCR and sequencing errors. To assign V, D and J gene segments, CDR3 sequences were aligned to IMGT reference sequences. Each retained sequence needed at least a six-nucleotide match to both a V gene segment and a J gene segment. A rearrangement counted as productive if the CDR3 had no stop codons and remained in frame with V and J, and every other rearrangement counted as non-productive. Following IMGT convention, CDR3 was defined as the stretch from the second conserved V-encoded cysteine to the conserved J-encoded phenylalanine. The earlier analysis of a few hundred of the donors excluded sequences that lacked an unambiguous match to a single V gene segment. In an earlier analysis of a few hundred of the donors, a V segment was called functional when productive rearrangements were above 56.7%, and segregating when the standard deviation between donors exceeded 5%. A statistical classification framework was built to diagnose cytomegalovirus status from the catalog of TCR beta chain sequences. V and J gene assignment, in a later analysis, came from comparing TCR nucleotide sequences with IMGT/GENE-DB human TR gene sequences. The TCRdist pipeline was used in a later analysis to assign CDR3 sequences and most-parsimonious VDJ recombination scenarios. In a later analysis, each TCR beta chain was defined by its CDR3 amino acid sequence together with its V-gene family, and reads lacking a unique V-gene family were excluded. To address suspected cross-contamination and a sequencing artifact, a later analysis removed 550 to 750 highly shared, low-generation-probability nucleotide sequences. In a later analysis, a clonal expansion index was calculated for each public chain from normalized within-repertoire ranks of inferred template counts. Generation probabilities in a later analysis came from a VDJ recombination model fitted to out-of-frame rearrangements, and those results were checked against IGoR. In a later analysis, TCR-TCR, TCR-HLA and TCR-CMV co-occurrence was scored with hypergeometric tests, and a repertoire-size bias correction was applied to TCR pairs. In a later analysis, false discovery rates were estimated by permuting HLA or CMV assignments 20 times. In a later analysis, co-occurring TCRs were grouped using DBSCAN, and TCRdist sequence similarity was added for clustering within HLA-allele-positive subsets. For co-occurrence clustering, repertoires with fewer than 30,000 or more than 120,000 public chains were excluded, along with five or six repertoires with anomalous nucleotide sharing. Imported from immuneACCESS, the table was reduced by TCRdb to in-frame sequences with V and J called. These copies leave out some clones; in studies compared against another copy, an unresolved V gene accounts for under half, and the cause of the remainder is not known. Clone size and V and J calls were adopted from that table, with D and trimming inferred from the DNA. In all, the sample holds more than 150,000 clones, and about 81% of those were seen once. Around 2% of the sample goes to the ten largest clones.

The cohort was made up of roughly 670 healthy bone marrow donors. At the time of sampling, all cohort members were nominally healthy, though unrecorded immune exposures were likely present. The donor was CMV seropositive and was included in the group of almost 300 seropositive cohort members. A peripheral blood sample was provided by each donor, and peripheral blood mononuclear cells were used for TCR beta sequencing. Genomic DNA was extracted from the blood cell samples with the Qiagen DNeasy Blood Extraction Kit. Rearrangement joined TRBV27 to TRBJ1-1; 10 junctional bases match TRBD1. Material for sequencing was PBMCs. The source is a woman aged 18-30 years in good health and CMV-seropositive. The CDR3 protein sequence reads: CASSGGTGDEAFF. DNA sequence: TGTGCCAGCAGTGGCGGGACAGGGGATGAAGCTTTCTTT.